This entry lists 24 T cell receptor beta chains sequenced from one sample in a study of OX40 agonist ivuxolimab in advanced cancers. TCRdb's table, derived via immunoSEQ multiplex PCR, lists solely in-frame clones and lacks some. The data show approximately 70,000 clones, under 95% seen once. This specimen consisted of CD4+ or CD8+ T cells sorted from blood, obtained in a trial of the OX40 agonist ivuxolimab. The receptors were gathered from an adult with an advanced solid tumor such as melanoma, head and neck, liver or kidney cancer.

In its sample, this clone was seen once. The chain links TRBV12-1 to TRBJ2-7; TRBD1 is the table's D call and was not checked against the DNA. TRBV12-1 is described as a pseudogene. CDR3 size: 16 residues. The CDR3 loop reads CASSFGFKTVSYEQYF. The CDR3 DNA is TGTGCCAGCAGCTTTGGGTTTAAGACAGTCTCCTACGAGCAGTACTTC.

The chain joins TRBV4-3 to TRBJ2-1; 13 nucleotides line up with TRBD2. V was pared by 3 bases and J by 6 bases, with 14 bases of the junction left unmatched. In germline, CDR1 is LGHNA, CDR2 YSLEER. This CDR3 is 19 amino acids long. In DNA, the CDR3 is TGCGCCAGCAGCCAGGCCCTACCATGGACTAGCGGGGGCCTCAATGAGCAGTTCTTC. Its protein product is CASSQALPWTSGGLNEQFF.

The rearrangement joins TRBV7-9 to TRBJ1-1; D is ambiguous. Trimming cost V 6 bases and J 2 bases, with 13 bases left between them. Looked up from germline, CDR1 is SEHNR and CDR2 is FQNEAQ (reference sequence). There are 14 residues in the CDR3. CDR3 loop: CASRNGVYNTEAFF. The CDR3 region has the DNA TGTGCCAGCAGAAACGGCGTATACAACACTGAAGCTTTCTTT.

The V call is TRBV27, the J call TRBJ1-4, with D maybe TRBD1 (5 bases). This CDR3 contains 13 residues. Germline V lookup: CDR1 MNHEY, CDR2 SMNVEV (reference sequence). V dropped 6 bases and J dropped 5 bases, with 10 bases sitting between them. The CDR3 loop reads CASSDRTNEKLFF. Written as DNA, the CDR3 is TGTGCCAGCAGCGACAGAACGAATGAAAAACTGTTTTTT.

The V call is TRBV6-4, the J call TRBJ1-1; D gene unclear. Trimming took off 7 bases at V and 0 bases at J, with 12 bases between the two ends. Germline V CDR1 and CDR2: MRHNA, SNTAGT. This CDR3 comprises 14 residues. DNA for the CDR3: TGTGCCAGCAAATCCTCCCCCTTGAACACTGAAGCTTTCTTT. Its protein product is CASKSSPLNTEAFF.

The genes are TRBV6-5 and TRBJ2-7; D is perhaps TRBD2 (6 bases). The CDR3 extends over 12 amino acids. Germline V gene data show CDR1 as MNHEY and CDR2 as SVGAGI. V dropped 6 bases and J dropped 10 bases, with 16 bases sitting between them. The CDR3 loop reads CASSPGTSHQYF. CDR3 bases: TGTGCCAGCAGCCCTGGGACTTCTCACCAGTACTTC.

This sequence joins TRBV18 and TRBJ2-3, with no clear D. Germline lookup yields CDR1 KGHSH and CDR2 LQKENI. The CDR3 is made up of 17 amino acids. V lost 3 bases to trimming and J lost 0 bases, with 16 bases between them. CDR3 region: CASSPSPGISSTDTQYF. The CDR3 coding sequence is TGTGCCAGCTCACCGTCGCCCGGCATTTCTAGCACAGATACGCAGTATTTT.

The chain has TRBV4-2 and TRBJ1-2; 8 nucleotides align to TRBD1. J was trimmed by 2 bases and V by 0 bases; bases with no gene match: 5. Germline V gives CDR1 LGHNA, CDR2 YNFKEQ. This CDR3 has 16 residues. CDR3 sequence: CASSQEWTGINYGYTF. The CDR3 nucleotides read TGTGCCAGCAGCCAAGAGTGGACAGGGATAAACTATGGCTACACCTTC.

This chain connects TRBV7-3 to TRBJ2-3; the match to TRBD2 covers 13 bases. Trimming took 4 bases from V and 6 from J; bases not matched to a gene: 10. Germline CDR1 SGHTA, CDR2 FQGTGA. This CDR3 contains 17 residues. The CDR3 is CASSSIPTSGGKDTQYF. The CDR3 bases are TGTGCCAGCAGCTCTATACCGACTAGCGGGGGGAAGGATACGCAGTATTTT.

This sequence joins TRBV27 and TRBJ1-4; no clear D gene. This CDR3 has 23 residues. Trimming stripped 3 bases from V and 0 bases from J, with 32 bases between. Germline assignment: CDR1 MNHEY and CDR2 SMNVEV (reference sequence). DNA for the CDR3: TGTGCCAGCAGTTTTTCGCGTGGTATGACTTTCCGAAAAACGAGTGCAACTAATGAAAAACTGTTTTTT. Its translation is CASSFSRGMTFRKTSATNEKLFF.

The chain has TRBV27 and TRBJ2-5; 10 bases match TRBD2. This CDR3 region has 16 residues. V shed 5 bases, J shed 1 base, and the junction held 7 bases outside the gene matches. Germline V gene sequence: CDR1 MNHEY, CDR2 SMNVEV (reference sequence). For the CDR3, the DNA is TGTGCCAGCAGTCTTAGCGGGGGGCCCGCCCAAGAGACCCAGTACTTC. Protein: CASSLSGGPAQETQYF.

The chain carries TRBV11-2 and TRBJ1-2, with TRBD1 identical over 7 bases. Per germline, CDR1 SGHAT and CDR2 FQNNGV. The ends lost 4 bases at V and 3 bases at J; junction bases unmatched: 8. This CDR3 region has 15 residues. CDR3 residues: CASSSLTGWDYGYTF. In nucleotides, the CDR3 is TGTGCCAGCAGCTCTTTGACAGGGTGGGACTATGGCTACACCTTC.

The chain joins TRBV28 to TRBJ2-7; D is ambiguous. CDR1 and CDR2 from the germline V gene are MDHEN and SYDVKM. V was cut by 3 bases and J by 6 bases, with 15 bases left in between. The CDR3 covers 14 residues. This chain's CDR3 is CASSLEGSPGEQYF. CDR3 nucleotide sequence: TGTGCCAGCAGTTTGGAAGGGTCCCCCGGCGAGCAGTACTTC.

The chain combines TRBV9 with TRBJ2-5; D is possibly TRBD1 or TRBD2 (5 bases each). The CDR3 length is 17 residues. Trimming left V 0 bases short and J 1 base short, with 16 bases between. The V gene's germline CDR1 is SGDLS and CDR2 YYNGEE. Here the CDR3 DNA reads TGTGCCAGCAGCGTAGGCCTCTTAGTCGGGGCCCAAGAGACCCAGTACTTC. Translating it yields CASSVGLLVGAQETQYF. The complete variable domain, with remaining parts taken from reference TRBV9 and TRBJ2-5, reads DSGVTQTPKHLITATGQRVTLRCSPRSGDLSVYWYQQSLDQGLQFLIQYYNGEERAKGNILERFSAQQFPDLHSELNLSSLELGDSALYFCASSVGLLVGAQETQYFGPGTRLLVL.

The rearrangement uses TRBV28 and TRBJ2-3; possibly TRBD1 for D (7 bases). V dropped 9 bases and J dropped 3 bases, with 13 bases sitting between them. Germline-derived CDR1 and CDR2 are MDHEN and SYDVKM. The CDR3 has 13 residues. This CDR3 reads CASIQGRTDTQYF. The DNA for the CDR3 is TGTGCCAGTATACAGGGGAGGACAGATACGCAGTATTTT.

The chain joins TRBV9 to TRBJ1-5; D perhaps matches TRBD1 (5 bases). The CDR3 sequence is 14 residues long. Per the germline V gene, CDR1 is SGDLS and CDR2 is YYNGEE. V lost 3 bases to trimming and J lost 5 bases, with 12 bases between them. The CDR3 region has the DNA TGTGCCAGCAGCGCCCTGGGGGGAGATCAGCCCCAGCATTTT. This codes for CASSALGGDQPQHF. Variable domain in full (rest from reference TRBV9 and TRBJ1-5): DSGVTQTPKHLITATGQRVTLRCSPRSGDLSVYWYQQSLDQGLQFLIQYYNGEERAKGNILERFSAQQFPDLHSELNLSSLELGDSALYFCASSALGGDQPQHFGDGTRLSIL.

The chain recombines TRBV28 with TRBJ1-1; D possibly corresponds to TRBD1 (5 bases). Trimming pared 4 bases from V and 0 bases from J, leaving 6 bases between. The CDR3 length is 13 residues. The germline V gene has CDR1 MDHEN and CDR2 SYDVKM. DNA for the CDR3: TGTGCCAGCAGTTCGACAGTGAACACTGAAGCTTTCTTT. Translated, it gives CASSSTVNTEAFF.

This rearrangement joins TRBV25-1 to TRBJ1-1, with D uncertain. This CDR3 has 14 residues. V was clipped by 5 bases and J by 5 bases, with 15 bases between them. Germline-derived CDR1 and CDR2 are MGHDK and SYGVNS. Here the CDR3 DNA reads TGTGCCAGCAGTCTTTCGGGGATGGGGACTGAAGCTTTCTTT. Translated, it gives CASSLSGMGTEAFF.

The gene calls are TRBV28 and TRBJ1-1; D perhaps matches TRBD1 (6 bases). This CDR3 is built from 13 residues. Between the trimmed V and J ends, which lost 7 bases and 4 bases, there was a span of 13 bases. Germline V lookup: CDR1 MDHEN, CDR2 SYDVKM. CDR3 loop: CASNFLRGTEAFF. The CDR3 DNA follows: TGTGCCAGCAACTTCCTCAGGGGCACTGAAGCTTTCTTT. Full variable domain (remainder filled in from reference TRBV28 and TRBJ1-1): DVKVTQSSRYLVKRTGEKVFLECVQDMDHENMFWYRQDPGLGLRLIYFSYDVKMKEKGDIPEGYSVSREKKERFSLILESASTNQTSMYLCASNFLRGTEAFFGQGTRLTVV.

The chain has TRBV19 and TRBJ1-1; 8 positions match TRBD1. In germline, CDR1 is LNHDA, CDR2 SQIVND (reference sequence). The CDR3 is 15 residues long. With 3 bases clipped from V and 3 bases from J, the junction kept 6 bases outside the gene matches. The CDR3 DNA is TGTGCCAGTAGTATCGGGGGCAGGGGGCACACTGAAGCTTTCTTT. Residues: CASSIGGRGHTEAFF.

DNA for the CDR3: TGTGCCAGCAGTCGATCGGGGGTCTCCTACAATGAGCAGTTCTTC. Amino acid sequence: CASSRSGVSYNEQFF. The J gene is TRBJ2-1, the V gene TRBV27; TRBD2 is a possible D gene (6 bases). The CDR3 extends over 15 amino acids. Germline CDR1 MNHEY, CDR2 SMNVEV (reference sequence). V lost 5 bases, J lost 0 bases, and 11 bases lay in between.

This chain uses TRBV4-2 with TRBJ1-5; no definite D call. Trimming removed 0 bases from V and 6 bases from J, with 12 bases in between. The germline gives CDR1 LGHNA, CDR2 YNFKEQ. This CDR3 is built from 15 residues. CDR3 region: CASSQDPGSVQPQHF. DNA of the CDR3: TGTGCCAGCAGCCAAGACCCCGGGAGCGTTCAGCCCCAGCATTTT.

This chain connects TRBV9 to TRBJ1-4; D perhaps matches TRBD1 (6 bases). Germline V gives CDR1 SGDLS, CDR2 YYNGEE. V lost 4 bases and J lost 5, with 18 bases in between. The CDR3 is 16 residues long. The CDR3 spells CASSLGGVDGNEKLFF. The CDR3 DNA sequence: TGTGCCAGCAGCCTAGGGGGGGTTGACGGAAATGAAAAACTGTTTTTT.

This chain connects TRBV27 to TRBJ1-1; tentatively, D is TRBD1 (5 bases). V dropped 6 bases and J dropped 4 bases, with 15 bases sitting between them. Germline-derived CDR1 and CDR2 are MNHEY and SMNVEV (reference sequence). This CDR3 has 14 amino acids. In nucleotides, the CDR3 is TGTGCCAGCAGCCTAGGGGTTTATTCCACTGAAGCTTTCTTT. As protein: CASSLGVYSTEAFF.